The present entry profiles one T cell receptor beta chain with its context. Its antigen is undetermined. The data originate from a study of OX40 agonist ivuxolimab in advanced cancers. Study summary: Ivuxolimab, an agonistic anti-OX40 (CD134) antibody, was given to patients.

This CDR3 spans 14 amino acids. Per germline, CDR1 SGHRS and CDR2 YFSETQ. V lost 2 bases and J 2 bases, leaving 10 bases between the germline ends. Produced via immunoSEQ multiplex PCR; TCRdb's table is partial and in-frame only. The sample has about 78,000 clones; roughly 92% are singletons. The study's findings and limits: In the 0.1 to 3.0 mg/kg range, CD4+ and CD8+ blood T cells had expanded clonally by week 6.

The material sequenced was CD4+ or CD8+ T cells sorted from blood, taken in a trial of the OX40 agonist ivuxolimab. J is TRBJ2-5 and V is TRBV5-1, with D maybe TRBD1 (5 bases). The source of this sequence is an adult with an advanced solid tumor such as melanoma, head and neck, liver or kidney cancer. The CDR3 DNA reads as TGCGCCAGCAGCTTTTTTGGGGCTCAAGAGACCCAGTACTTC. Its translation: CASSFFGAQETQYF.